The text below deals with one TCR beta chain. The V segment lost 3 bases and the J segment 7 bases; nucleotides outside the gene matches: 7. The CDR3 has 15 residues. The V gene's germline CDR1 is MGHDK and CDR2 SYGVNS. This entry belongs to a study of blood T cell repertoires in COVID-19. Study details: Nucleic acid was either cDNA or gDNA, and it came from T cells, B-cell-depleted T cells, or PBMCs.

Per the original data handling: Amplification of reference gene primers was used by the study to estimate nucleated cell counts. Generated by immunoSEQ multiplex PCR, the TCRdb table keeps only in-frame clones and is missing some. V and J calls plus clone size are reproduced from that table; the DNA served to infer D and trimming. The table lists approximately 260,000 clones, 90% of them singletons, with 3% to 4.5% in the top ten. Sequenced material: peripheral blood. This chain connects TRBV25-1 to TRBJ1-4; 8 positions agree with TRBD1. The sequence came from a woman in her forties with acute or convalescent COVID-19. CDR3: CASSEPGQGIEKLFF. For the CDR3, the DNA is TGTGCCAGCAGTGAGCCCGGACAGGGTATTGAAAAACTGTTTTTT.